This record covers a single T cell receptor beta chain. What it recognizes is unknown. The PCR was carried out with 60 Vbeta primers and 13 Jbeta primers. Some clones are missing from TCRdb's copy, which holds only in-frame ones; the method was immunoSEQ multiplex PCR. This sample has 100,000 to 150,000 clones, with approximately 74% found just once. This sample is part of a study of cytomegalovirus exposure and HLA in healthy donors. General study points: Highly shared sequence variants in one cluster were likely a sequencing artifact. Cytomegalovirus association was assigned to some 160 TCR beta chains.

Nominally healthy donors were sampled, though unrecorded immune exposures were likely. J was trimmed by 5 bases and V by 5 bases; bases with no gene match: 17. Per the germline V gene, CDR1 is LNHDA and CDR2 is SQIVND (reference sequence). This CDR3 spans 17 amino acids. The sequence was obtained from a man aged 40-49 years in good health and CMV-seropositive. The rearrangement uses TRBV19 and TRBJ2-5, with 7 positions matching TRBD1. The sequenced material came from PBMCs. The CDR3 nucleotides are TGTGCCAGTAGTCTCCCCCGAAGCGGCCAGGGGGTGGAGACCCAGTACTTC. Protein product: CASSLPRSGQGVETQYF.